This TCR beta chain was retrieved from a study of a mutant IDH1 vaccine in newly diagnosed glioma. About the research overall: Patients in the study were vaccinated eight times, receiving shots in weeks 1, 3, 5, 7, 11, 15, 19 and 23. With temozolomide cycles, or 4-6 weeks after radiotherapy alone, vaccination was started. It was radiotherapy, temozolomide, or both that patients received previously, with most receiving both.

Comment on this clone: Antigen: not known.

Study conclusions and caveats: The study observed vaccine-induced immune responses in 90% to 95% of patients.

This table comes from immunoSEQ multiplex PCR, and its TCRdb copy is limited to in-frame clones, with some not included. Of roughly 60,000 clones in the sample, 85% are singletons; the top ten hold approximately 4%. Trimming stripped 4 bases from V and 8 bases from J, with 10 bases between. Germline CDR1 SGDLS, CDR2 YYNGEE. This CDR3 region has 12 residues. Time point indicated: week 23, last vaccination. Vaccinated patients received 300 ug of mutant IDH1 20-mer peptide per dose, with topical imiquimod. The chain is built from TRBV9 and TRBJ2-1, with a tentative D call TRBD2 (5 bases). The TCR originated in a man between 25 and 39 years old with glioma. Sequencing was performed on PBMCs, taken from a glioma patient whose treatment included an IDH1 peptide vaccine. The CDR3: CASSIDGDEQFF. The CDR3 bases are TGTGCCAGCAGCATCGACGGGGATGAGCAGTTCTTC.